The rows below give T cell receptor beta chains drawn from one sample of a study of T-cell memory formation after mild COVID-19. TCRdb fed the 5' RACE reads into MiXCR, producing one record per CDR3 protein. This sample has around 60,000 distinct CDR3 sequences; around 9.5% occur once, and the top ten carry roughly 1.2%. The material sequenced was PBMCs or a T cell subset sorted from them (not recorded which). These receptors all come from a man younger than 35 who had mild COVID-19 (a few samples of this study predate the infection). Cell type and time point are not known. The CDR3 runs from the conserved cysteine through the conserved F or W.

v_gene,j_gene,CDR3aa
TRBV10-3,TRBJ2-7,CAISGSRSYEQYF
TRBV20-1,TRBJ1-4,CSARRGQANEKLFF
TRBV3-1,TRBJ2-5,CASSQGRLDQETQYF
TRBV7-2,TRBJ2-1,CASSFGGSYNEQFF
TRBV5-1,TRBJ2-4,CASSISGGLAKNIQYF
TRBV5-1,TRBJ2-3,CASSSFLGTDTQYF
TRBV18,TRBJ2-1,CASSPSELAGNEQFF
TRBV6-2/TRBV6-3,TRBJ1-5,CASRIGLGRNQPQHF
TRBV10-3,TRBJ2-1,CAISGSINEQFF
TRBV5-1,TRBJ2-2,CASNEGNANTGELFF
TRBV9,TRBJ2-5,CASSADRGELETQYF
TRBV2,TRBJ2-5,CASGQEETQYF
TRBV20-1,TRBJ2-3,CSAPWAGGPADTQYF
TRBV4-3,TRBJ2-5,CASSQDFSGGETQYF
TRBV5-6,TRBJ2-1,CASSLRGGSYNEQFF
TRBV20-1,TRBJ2-1,CSADTGTGGDEQFF
TRBV6-5,TRBJ2-2,CASRSIGGRNTGELFF
TRBV24-1,TRBJ2-5,CATSDHPATGRDQETQYF
TRBV20-1,TRBJ2-1,CSARKLAGGYNEQFF
TRBV7-2,TRBJ2-2,CASSLMGGTGELFF
TRBV12-3/TRBV12-4,TRBJ1-2,CASSPGQGFYGYTF
TRBV7-2,TRBJ1-1,CASSLRTGPEAFF
TRBV11-2,TRBJ2-5,CAGSLRPQETQYF
TRBV9,TRBJ2-2,CASSVFGTGVPGNTGELFF
TRBV27,TRBJ2-5,CASSTGTGGAETQYF
TRBV6-5,TRBJ2-1,CASSKGTGGLYNEQFF
TRBV12-3/TRBV12-4,TRBJ1-5,CASVGGASSNQPQHF
TRBV14,TRBJ1-2,CASSGTGNYGYTF
TRBV12-3/TRBV12-4,TRBJ1-5,CASSLDVGQPQHF
TRBV6-2/TRBV6-3,TRBJ1-5,CASSYSGTQHF
TRBV6-2/TRBV6-3,TRBJ2-1,CASSYGQGKGSESSYNEQFF
TRBV11-2,TRBJ2-6,CASSQGHTGSGANVLTF
TRBV6-5,TRBJ2-1,CASSYRGTTGNEQFF
TRBV7-2,TRBJ2-3,CASSLLGGGTDTQYF
TRBV28,TRBJ1-2,CASSQGRYGYTF
TRBV7-2,TRBJ2-3,CAGGQGPDTQYF
TRBV19,TRBJ2-2,CASSIGWTTNTGELFF
TRBV7-9,TRBJ2-5,CASSLEGPRVTQYF
TRBV4-1,TRBJ2-5,CASRRGGRTKTQYF
TRBV3-1,TRBJ2-5,CASSPWTGVETQYF
TRBV5-1,TRBJ1-6,CASSLTVLSNSPLHF
TRBV6-2/TRBV6-3,TRBJ2-1,CASRHNYNEQFF
TRBV11-2,TRBJ2-7,CASRKPGLAFDEQYF
TRBV18,TRBJ1-2,CASSETDRELVGYTF
TRBV7-6,TRBJ2-1,CASGGADNEQFF
TRBV2,TRBJ2-3,CASVEGQRTQYF